The 10 T cell receptor beta chains below were found in one sample sequenced in a study of blood T cell repertoires in COVID-19. Sequenced by immunoSEQ multiplex PCR; TCRdb stores in-frame clones only, minus some. The sample lists about 120,000 clones, about 87% seen once, with 2% to 2.5% in the top ten. Sequencing input: peripheral blood. Every receptor here comes from a woman aged 45-60 years with acute or convalescent COVID-19.

This chain connects TRBV7-9 to TRBJ2-3, with 12 nucleotides matching TRBD2. CDR1 and CDR2 (germline): SEHNR, FQNEAQ (reference sequence). This CDR3 contains 14 residues. V trimming: 5 bases; J trimming: 6 bases; junction bases outside the gene matches: 3. The CDR3 loop reads CASSTSGGRDTQYF. CDR3 sequence (DNA): TGTGCCAGCAGCACTAGCGGGGGGCGCGATACGCAGTATTTT. Supplemented by reference TRBV7-9 and TRBJ2-3, the full variable domain reads DTGVSQNPRHKITKRGQNVTFRCDPISEHNRLYWYRQTLGQGPEFLTYFQNEAQLEKSRLLSDRFSAERPKGSFSTLEIQRTEQGDSAMYLCASSTSGGRDTQYFGPGTRLTVL.

The chain couples TRBV5-1 to TRBJ2-7; 8 nucleotides line up with TRBD1. The V segment lost 4 bases and the J segment 3 bases; nucleotides outside the gene matches: 6. The germline CDR1 and CDR2 sequences are SGHRS and YFSETQ. The CDR3 extends over 14 amino acids. The CDR3 coding sequence is TGCGCCAGCAGCCTCTCCGGGACAGGCTACGAGCAGTACTTC. Residues: CASSLSGTGYEQYF.

This chain connects TRBV7-9 to TRBJ2-7, with 8 bases identical to TRBD1. CDR3 length: 15 amino acids. After removal of 1 base from V and 5 bases from J, the junction contained 7 bases not matched to a gene. The V gene's germline CDR1 is SEHNR and CDR2 FQNEAQ (reference sequence). CDR3 amino acids: CASSLGRDRLNEQYF. The DNA for the CDR3 is TGTGCCAGCAGCTTAGGCCGGGACAGGTTAAACGAGCAGTACTTC. The full variable domain, its missing parts supplied by reference TRBV7-9 and TRBJ2-7, is DTGVSQNPRHKITKRGQNVTFRCDPISEHNRLYWYRQTLGQGPEFLTYFQNEAQLEKSRLLSDRFSAERPKGSFSTLEIQRTEQGDSAMYLCASSLGRDRLNEQYFGPGTRLTVT.

The chain links TRBV30 to TRBJ1-1; 7 nucleotides line up with TRBD1. The junction had 5 bases not matched to a gene; V was cut back by 0 bases and J by 1 base. The germline V gene has CDR1 GTSNPN and CDR2 SVGIG (reference sequence). The CDR3 length is 15 residues. The CDR3 bases are TGTGCCTGGAGTGTACAGTGGACAGGGAACACTGAAGCTTTCTTT. The encoded protein is CAWSVQWTGNTEAFF.

The chain recombines TRBV5-6 with TRBJ2-3, with D maybe TRBD1 (5 bases). The V gene lost 4 bases and the J gene lost 4 bases, with 13 bases spanning the gap. The germline CDR1 and CDR2 sequences are SGHDT and YYEEEE. This CDR3 has 14 amino acids. The chain's CDR3 is CASSERKGSDTQYF. In nucleotides, the CDR3 is TGTGCCAGCAGCGAAAGGAAGGGGTCAGATACGCAGTATTTT.

The chain combines TRBV4-1 with TRBJ1-5; 8 bases match TRBD1. The CDR3 is made up of 18 amino acids. The V and J ends lost 0 bases and 0 bases, in that order; junction bases with no gene match: 7. Germline assignment: CDR1 MGHRA and CDR2 YSYEKL. CDR3 coding DNA: TGCGCCAGCAGCCAAGATCGTGACAGGGGTTATAGCAATCAGCCCCAGCATTTT. Amino acid sequence: CASSQDRDRGYSNQPQHF.

This rearrangement joins TRBV7-3 to TRBJ1-1, with TRBD1 matching over 10 bases. V shed 4 bases and J 7 bases; nucleotides not matched to a gene: 6. The CDR3 has 14 amino acids. CDR1 and CDR2 (germline): SGHTA, FQGTGA. In nucleotides, the CDR3 is TGTGCCAGCAGCTCAGGACAGGGGGGAGATGAAGCTTTCTTT. Translating gives CASSSGQGGDEAFF.

This clone was observed a single time. V gene TRBV3-1 (or the pseudogene TRBV3-2) combines with J gene TRBJ2-1; TRBD2 matches at 12 bases. With V trimmed by 2 bases and J by 8 bases, 7 bases remained unmatched. The germline CDR1 and CDR2 sequences are LGHDT and YNNKEL (reference sequence). This CDR3 comprises 16 residues. The CDR3, as DNA: TGTGCCAGCAGCCAATGGCTAGCGGGGGGGCTGGATGAGCAGTTCTTC. Translating it yields CASSQWLAGGLDEQFF.

The chain combines TRBV3-1 (or the pseudogene TRBV3-2) with TRBJ2-2; a weak D match, TRBD1 (5 bases). V lost 2 bases, J lost 7 bases, and 8 bases lay in between. The CDR3 runs to 13 residues. Per the germline V gene, CDR1 is LGHDT and CDR2 is YNNKEL (reference sequence). In DNA, the CDR3 is TGTGCCAGCAGCCAACTTCAGGGCGGGGAGCTGTTTTTT. It codes for CASSQLQGGELFF.

The V and J genes are TRBV5-6 and TRBJ2-7, with a weak D call TRBD1 (5 bases). The V gene's germline CDR1 is SGHDT and CDR2 YYEEEE. Trimming took 4 bases from V and 0 from J, leaving 11 bases between them. The CDR3 totals 14 residues. The CDR3 sequence: CASSRGHSSYEQYF. DNA for the CDR3: TGTGCCAGCAGCAGAGGACACAGCTCCTACGAGCAGTACTTC.